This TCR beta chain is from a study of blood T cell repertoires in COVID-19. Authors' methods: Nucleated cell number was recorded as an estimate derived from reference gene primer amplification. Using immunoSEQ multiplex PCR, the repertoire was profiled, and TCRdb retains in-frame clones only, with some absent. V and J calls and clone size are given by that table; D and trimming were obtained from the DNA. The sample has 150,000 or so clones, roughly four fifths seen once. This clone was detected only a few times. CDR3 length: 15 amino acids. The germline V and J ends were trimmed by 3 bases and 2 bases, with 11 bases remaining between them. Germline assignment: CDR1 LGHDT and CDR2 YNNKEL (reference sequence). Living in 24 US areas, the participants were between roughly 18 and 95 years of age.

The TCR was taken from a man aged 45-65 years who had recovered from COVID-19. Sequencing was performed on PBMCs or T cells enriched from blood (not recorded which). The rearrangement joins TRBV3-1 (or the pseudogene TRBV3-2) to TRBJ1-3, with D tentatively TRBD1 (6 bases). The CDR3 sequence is CASSQTGQAGNTIYF. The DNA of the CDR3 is TGTGCCAGCAGCCAGACAGGTCAAGCTGGAAACACCATATATTTT.